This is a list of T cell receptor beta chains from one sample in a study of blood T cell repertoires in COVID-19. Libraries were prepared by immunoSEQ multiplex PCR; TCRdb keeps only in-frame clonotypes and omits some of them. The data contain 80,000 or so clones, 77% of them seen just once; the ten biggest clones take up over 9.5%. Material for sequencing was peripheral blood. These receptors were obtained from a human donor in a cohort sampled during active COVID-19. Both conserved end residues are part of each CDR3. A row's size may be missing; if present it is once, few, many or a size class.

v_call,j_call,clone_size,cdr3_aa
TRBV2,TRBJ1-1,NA,CASSVLTENTEAFF
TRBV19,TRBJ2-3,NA,CASSAPGQWITDTQYF
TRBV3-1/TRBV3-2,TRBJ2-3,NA,CASSPRSGLAADTQYF
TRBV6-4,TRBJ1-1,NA,CASSQGAETEAFF
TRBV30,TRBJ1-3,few,CAWSADRGHGNTIYF
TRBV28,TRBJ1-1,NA,CASSRQVTEAFF
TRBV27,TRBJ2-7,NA,CASSLSTRTYEQYF
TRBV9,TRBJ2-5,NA,CASSVASRAETQYF
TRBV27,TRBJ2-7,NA,CASSPTGRHEQYF
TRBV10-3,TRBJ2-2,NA,CAIRAGLAGNTGELFF
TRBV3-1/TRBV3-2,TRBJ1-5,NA,CASSQVANQPQHF
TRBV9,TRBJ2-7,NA,CASSAGPGHHSYEQYF
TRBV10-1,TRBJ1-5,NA,CASRIGGDSNQPQHF
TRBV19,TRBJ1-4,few,CATWDRAGEKLFF
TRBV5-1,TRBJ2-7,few,CASSTAPGGEQYF
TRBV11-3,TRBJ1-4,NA,CASREGTGGVGKLFF
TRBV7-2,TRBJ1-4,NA,CASSPRQGWSEKLFF
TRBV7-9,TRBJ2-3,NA,CASSLLQGITDTQYF
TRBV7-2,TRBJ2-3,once,CASSLSAGTDTQYF
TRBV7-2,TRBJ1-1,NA,CASSRYLVGMMNTEAFF
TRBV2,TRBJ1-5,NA,CASSREGNQPQHF
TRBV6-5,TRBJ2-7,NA,CASRYGQGTYEQYF
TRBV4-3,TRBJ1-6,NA,CASSLTGNNSPLHF
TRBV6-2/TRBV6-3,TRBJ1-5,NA,CASSTDRPYGNQPQHF
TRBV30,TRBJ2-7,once,CAWSVGRGSSREQYF
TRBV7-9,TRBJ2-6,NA,CASRTGTGGSGANVLTF
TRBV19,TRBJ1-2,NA,CASSTDRGWYGYTF
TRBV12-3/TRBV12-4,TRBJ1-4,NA,CASSPYRNEKLFF